This T cell receptor beta chain was sequenced in a study of blood T cell repertoires in COVID-19. Overall study context: From the United States, Italy and Spain came samples of acute and convalescent COVID-19.

Produced via immunoSEQ multiplex PCR; TCRdb's table is partial and in-frame only. The data show under 350,000 clones, around four fifths seen once. This TCR came from a woman aged 45 to 65 who had recovered from COVID-19. The source material was peripheral blood.

Here the CDR3 reads CASSSGGALGETQYF. Here the CDR3 DNA reads TGTGCCAGCAGCTCTGGGGGGGCGTTGGGAGAGACCCAGTACTTC. The V and J genes are TRBV7-3 and TRBJ2-5; possibly TRBD2 for D (7 bases). The CDR3 has 15 residues. The V gene lost 4 bases and the J gene lost 4 bases, with 16 bases spanning the gap. Germline V CDR1 and CDR2: SGHTA, FQGTGA. The whole variable domain, remainder taken from reference TRBV7-3 and TRBJ2-5, is GAGVSQTPSNKVTEKGKYVELRCDPISGHTALYWYRQSLGQGPEFLIYFQGTGAADDSGLPNDRFFAVRPEGSVSTLKIQRTERGDSAVYLCASSSGGALGETQYFGPGTRLLVL.